Below are 6 T cell receptor beta chains sequenced from a single sample in a study of a mutant IDH1 vaccine in newly diagnosed glioma. For these TCRs, the target antigens are not known. Sequencing was performed with immunoSEQ multiplex PCR; in TCRdb, only in-frame clones are kept and a portion is missing. The sample carries over 55,000 clones, roughly 90% recorded once. Time point reported: week 11, during vaccination. What each vaccine dose contained was 300 ug of mutant IDH1 20-mer peptide, accompanied by topical imiquimod. The starting material was PBMCs, obtained from a glioma patient whose treatment included an IDH1 peptide vaccine. The receptors derive from a man in his forties with glioma.

The chain employs TRBV7-2 and TRBJ2-6, with unresolved D. The CDR3 covers 15 residues. V was trimmed by 1 base and J by 0 bases, leaving 4 bases between them. CDR1 and CDR2 from the germline V gene are SGHTA and FQGNSA. The CDR3 reads CASSLGGSGANVLTF. The CDR3 DNA follows: TGTGCCAGCAGCTTAGGCGGCTCTGGGGCCAACGTCCTGACTTTC.

The gene calls are TRBV28 and TRBJ1-1; TRBD1 agrees at 7 bases. With V trimmed by 6 bases and J by 1 base, 5 bases remained unmatched. CDR3 length equals 14 residues. The germline CDR1 and CDR2 sequences are MDHEN and SYDVKM. DNA of the CDR3: TGTGCCAGCAGGGCCGGGACAGCGAACACTGAAGCTTTCTTT. Residues: CASRAGTANTEAFF.

This chain connects TRBV6-6 to TRBJ1-1, with D perhaps matching TRBD1 (6 bases). This CDR3 is 14 amino acids long. Trimming took 2 bases from V and 4 from J, leaving 11 bases between them. Germline V CDR1 and CDR2: MNHNY, SVGAGI (reference sequence). The CDR3 sequence is CASSYGKGGTEAFF. CDR3 in DNA: TGTGCCAGCAGTTACGGGAAAGGGGGCACTGAAGCTTTCTTT.

In this sample, this clone turned up a few times. The chain recombines TRBV11-1 with TRBJ2-2; D gene uncertain. Germline CDR1 and CDR2: SGHAT and FQDESV (reference sequence). CDR3 length: 13 amino acids. V lost 6 bases, J lost 6 bases, and 11 bases lay in between. CDR3: CASRRKASGELFF. In nucleotides, the CDR3 is TGTGCCAGCAGACGAAAGGCGTCCGGGGAGCTGTTTTTT. The full variable domain, its missing parts supplied by reference TRBV11-1 and TRBJ2-2, is EAEVAQSPRYKITEKSQAVAFWCDPISGHATLYWYRQILGQGPELLVQFQDESVVDDSQLPKDRFSAERLKGVDSTLKIQPAELGDSAMYLCASRRKASGELFFGEGSRLTVL.

The chain employs TRBV9 and TRBJ2-1; TRBD1 agrees at 10 bases. CDR3 length equals 16 residues. The V gene end was trimmed by 3 bases and the J gene end by 2 bases; junction bases not matched to a gene: 5. Germline V gives CDR1 SGDLS, CDR2 YYNGEE. The CDR3, as DNA: TGTGCCAGCAGCGACACGACAGGGGGCGCCTACAATGAGCAGTTCTTC. This translates into CASSDTTGGAYNEQFF.

The V gene is TRBV4-1, the J gene TRBJ2-5, with 7 bases matching TRBD1. There are 14 residues in the CDR3. Trimming at V came to 4 bases and at J to 1 base, leaving 3 bases not matched to a gene. Germline V lookup: CDR1 MGHRA, CDR2 YSYEKL. CDR3 amino acids: CASSLPGGQETQYF. The CDR3 region has the DNA TGCGCCAGCAGCCTACCAGGGGGCCAAGAGACCCAGTACTTC.